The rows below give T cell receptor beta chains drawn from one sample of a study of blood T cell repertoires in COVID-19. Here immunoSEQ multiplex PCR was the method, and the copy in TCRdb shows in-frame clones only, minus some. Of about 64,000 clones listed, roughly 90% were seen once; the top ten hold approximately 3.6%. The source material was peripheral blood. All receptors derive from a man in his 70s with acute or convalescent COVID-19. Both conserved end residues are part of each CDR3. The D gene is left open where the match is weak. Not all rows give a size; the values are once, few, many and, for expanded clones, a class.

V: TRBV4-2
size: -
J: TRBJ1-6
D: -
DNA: TGTGCCAGCAGCCAAGTCGCACAGTATAATTCACCCCTCCACTTT
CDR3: CASSQVAQYNSPLHF

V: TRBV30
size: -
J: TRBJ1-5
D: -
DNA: TGTGCCTGGAGTCCGAACAGGGATCAGCCCCAGCATTTT
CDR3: CAWSPNRDQPQHF

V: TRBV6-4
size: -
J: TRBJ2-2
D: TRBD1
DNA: TGTGCCAGCAGACGACAGGGGGCAGGTACCGGGGAGCTGTTTTTT
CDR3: CASRRQGAGTGELFF

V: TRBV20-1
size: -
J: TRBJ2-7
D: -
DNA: TGCAGTGCTAGTAAGGGTCTTGGCAGGGGCACTTTTCGGAACTCCTACGAGCAGTACTTC
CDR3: CSASKGLGRGTFRNSYEQYF

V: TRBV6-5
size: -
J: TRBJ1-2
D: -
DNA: TGTGCCAGCAGTTACTTCGGACGGGGGGCTGGCTACACCTTC
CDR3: CASSYFGRGAGYTF

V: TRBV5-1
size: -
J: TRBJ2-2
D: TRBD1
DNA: TGCGCCAGCAGCATAGGACAGGGTGACACCGGGGAGCTGTTTTTT
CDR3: CASSIGQGDTGELFF

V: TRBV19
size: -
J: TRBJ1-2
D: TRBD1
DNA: TGTGCCAGTAGTATTGTTCACAGGGGAGGAGGCTATGGCTACACCTTC
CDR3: CASSIVHRGGGYGYTF

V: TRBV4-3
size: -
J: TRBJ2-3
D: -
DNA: TGCGCCAGCAGCCTGGACCTCCACCGGGACTCGAGCACAGATACGCAGTATTTT
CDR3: CASSLDLHRDSSTDTQYF

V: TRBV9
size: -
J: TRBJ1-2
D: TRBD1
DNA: TGTGCCAGCAGCGACCGCGCAGGGGGGAGTTATGGCTACACCTTC
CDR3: CASSDRAGGSYGYTF

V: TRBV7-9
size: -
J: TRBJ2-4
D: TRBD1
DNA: TGTGCCAGCAGCTTAGGGACAGGGAGCCACAAAAACATTCAGTACTTC
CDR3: CASSLGTGSHKNIQYF

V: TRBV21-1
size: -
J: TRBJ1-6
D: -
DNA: TGTGCCAGCACCATTAATTCACCCCTCCACTTT
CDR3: CASTINSPLHF

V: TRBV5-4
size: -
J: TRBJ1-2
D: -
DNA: TGTGCCAGCAGCTTGGTGGGGGGTCTCTATGGCTACACCTTC
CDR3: CASSLVGGLYGYTF

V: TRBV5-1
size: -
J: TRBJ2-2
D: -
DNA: TGCGCCAGCAGCTTTCAGACTCAGGGTGCCGGGGAGCTGTTTTTT
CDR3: CASSFQTQGAGELFF

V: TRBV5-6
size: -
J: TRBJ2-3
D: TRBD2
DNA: TGTGCCAGCAGCTCCGGACTAGCTTCCACAGATACGCAGTATTTT
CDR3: CASSSGLASTDTQYF

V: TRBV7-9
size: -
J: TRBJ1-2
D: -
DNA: TGTGCCAGCAGCTTACAGGGGCCCTCTTATAACTATGGCTACACCTTC
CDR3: CASSLQGPSYNYGYTF

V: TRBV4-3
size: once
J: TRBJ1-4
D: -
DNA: TGCGCCAGCAGCCAAGATTGGGGGGCAACTAATGAAAAACTGTTTTTT
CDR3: CASSQDWGATNEKLFF

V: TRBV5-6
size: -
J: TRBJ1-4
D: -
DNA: TGTGCCAGCAGCTTGGCACAGGAGACTCCAACTAATGAAAAACTGTTTTTT
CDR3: CASSLAQETPTNEKLFF

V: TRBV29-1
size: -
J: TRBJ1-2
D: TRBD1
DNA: TGCAGCGTTCCCAGGGGGAAGGATGGCTACACCTTC
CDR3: CSVPRGKDGYTF

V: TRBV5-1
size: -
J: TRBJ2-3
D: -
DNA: TGCGCCAGCAGCCTCAATTCAGACACAGATACGCAGTATTTT
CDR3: CASSLNSDTDTQYF

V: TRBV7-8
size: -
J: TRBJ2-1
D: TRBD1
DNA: TGTGCCAGCAGCTTAGAGGGACAGATACAGTTCTTC
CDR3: CASSLEGQIQFF

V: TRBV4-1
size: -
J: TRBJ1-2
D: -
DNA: TGCGCCAGCAGCCAAGATTTACACAGTTACTATGGCTACACCTTC
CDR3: CASSQDLHSYYGYTF

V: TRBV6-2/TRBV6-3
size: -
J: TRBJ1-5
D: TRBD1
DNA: TGTGCCAGCAGTTACTCGTGGGACAGCCCGTATAGCAATCAGCCCCAGCATTTT
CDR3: CASSYSWDSPYSNQPQHF

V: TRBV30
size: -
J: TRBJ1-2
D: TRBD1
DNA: TGTGCCTGGCAATGGGGACAGGGAAGGCCCTATGGCTACACCTTC
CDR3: CAWQWGQGRPYGYTF

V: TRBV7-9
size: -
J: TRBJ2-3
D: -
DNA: TGTGCCAGCAGCCCTAGCACCCGACCGGCAGATACGCAGTATTTT
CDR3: CASSPSTRPADTQYF

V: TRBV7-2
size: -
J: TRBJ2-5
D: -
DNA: TGTGCCAGCAGCTGGCGTAGTGGCCGGGACATTCAAGAGACCCAGTACTTC
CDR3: CASSWRSGRDIQETQYF